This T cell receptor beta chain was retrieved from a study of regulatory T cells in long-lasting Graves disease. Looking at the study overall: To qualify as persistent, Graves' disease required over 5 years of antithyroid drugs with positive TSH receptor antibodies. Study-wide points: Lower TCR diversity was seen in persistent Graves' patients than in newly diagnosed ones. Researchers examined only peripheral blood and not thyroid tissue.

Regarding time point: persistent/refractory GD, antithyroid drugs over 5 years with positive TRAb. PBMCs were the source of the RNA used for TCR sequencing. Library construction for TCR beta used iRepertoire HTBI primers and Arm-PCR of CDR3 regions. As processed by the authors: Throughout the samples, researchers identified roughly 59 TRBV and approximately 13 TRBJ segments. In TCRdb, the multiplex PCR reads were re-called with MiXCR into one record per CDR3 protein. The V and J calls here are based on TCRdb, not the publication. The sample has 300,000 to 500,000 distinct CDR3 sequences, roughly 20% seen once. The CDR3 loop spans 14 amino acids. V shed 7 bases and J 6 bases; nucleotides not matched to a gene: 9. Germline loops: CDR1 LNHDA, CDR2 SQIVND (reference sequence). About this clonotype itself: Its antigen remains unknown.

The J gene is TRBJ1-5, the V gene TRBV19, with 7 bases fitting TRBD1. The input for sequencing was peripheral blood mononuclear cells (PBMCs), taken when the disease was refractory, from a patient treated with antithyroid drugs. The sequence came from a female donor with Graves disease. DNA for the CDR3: TGTGCCAGTACATCCGACAGGGTGGTTCAGCCCCAGCATTTT. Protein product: CASTSDRVVQPQHF. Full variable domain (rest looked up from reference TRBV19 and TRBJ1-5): DGGITQSPKYLFRKEGQNVTLSCEQNLNHDAMYWYRQDPGQGLRLIYYSQIVNDFQKGDIAEGYSVSREKKESFPLTVTSAQKNPTAFYLCASTSDRVVQPQHFGDGTRLSIL.